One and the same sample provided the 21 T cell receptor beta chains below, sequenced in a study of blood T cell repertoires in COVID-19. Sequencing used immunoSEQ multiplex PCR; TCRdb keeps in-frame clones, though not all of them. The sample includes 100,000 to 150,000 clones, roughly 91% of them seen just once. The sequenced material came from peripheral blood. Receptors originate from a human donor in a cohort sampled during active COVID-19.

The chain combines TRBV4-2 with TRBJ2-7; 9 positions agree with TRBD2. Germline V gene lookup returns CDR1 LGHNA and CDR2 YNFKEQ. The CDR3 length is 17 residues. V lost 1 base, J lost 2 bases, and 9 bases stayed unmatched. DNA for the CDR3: TGTGCCAGCAGCCAAGCGGTTAGCGGGGGCCCTACCTACGAGCAGTACTTC. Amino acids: CASSQAVSGGPTYEQYF.

The CDR3 is CASSTRTGASGNTIYF. In nucleotides, the CDR3 is TGTGCCAGCAGCACCCGGACAGGGGCTTCTGGAAACACCATATATTTT. The chain couples TRBV7-9 to TRBJ1-3; 9 bases are a match to TRBD1. Germline V lookup: CDR1 SEHNR, CDR2 FQNEAQ (reference sequence). The CDR3 runs 16 residues. After removal of 5 bases from V and 1 base from J, the junction contained 6 bases not matched to a gene.

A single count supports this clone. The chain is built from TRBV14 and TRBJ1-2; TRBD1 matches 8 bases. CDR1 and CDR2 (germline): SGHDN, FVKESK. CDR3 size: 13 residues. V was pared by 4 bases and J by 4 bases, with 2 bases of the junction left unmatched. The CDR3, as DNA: TGTGCCAGCAGCCGACAGGGGCCCTATGGCTACACCTTC. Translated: CASSRQGPYGYTF.

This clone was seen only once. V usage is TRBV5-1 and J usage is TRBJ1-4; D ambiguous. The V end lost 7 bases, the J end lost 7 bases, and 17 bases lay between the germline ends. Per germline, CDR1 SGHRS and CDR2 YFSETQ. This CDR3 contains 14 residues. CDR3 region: CASRMTEGGEKLFF. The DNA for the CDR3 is TGCGCCAGCCGAATGACGGAGGGTGGTGAAAAACTGTTTTTT. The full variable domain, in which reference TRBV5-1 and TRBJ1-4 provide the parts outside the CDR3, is KAGVTQTPRYLIKTRGQQVTLSCSPISGHRSVSWYQQTPGQGLQFLFEYFSETQRNKGNFPGRFSGRQFSNSRSEMNVSTLELGDSALYLCASRMTEGGEKLFFGSGTQLSVL.

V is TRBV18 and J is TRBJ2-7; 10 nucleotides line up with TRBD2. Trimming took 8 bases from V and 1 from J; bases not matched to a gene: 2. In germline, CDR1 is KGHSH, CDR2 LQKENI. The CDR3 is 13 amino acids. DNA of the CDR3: TGTGCCAGCGGGACTAGCGCTTCCTACGAGCAGTACTTC. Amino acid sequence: CASGTSASYEQYF.

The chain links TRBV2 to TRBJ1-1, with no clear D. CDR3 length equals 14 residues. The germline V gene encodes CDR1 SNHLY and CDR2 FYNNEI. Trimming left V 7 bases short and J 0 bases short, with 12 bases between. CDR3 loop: CASKTEALNTEAFF. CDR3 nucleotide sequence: TGTGCCAGCAAAACCGAGGCCTTGAACACTGAAGCTTTCTTT.

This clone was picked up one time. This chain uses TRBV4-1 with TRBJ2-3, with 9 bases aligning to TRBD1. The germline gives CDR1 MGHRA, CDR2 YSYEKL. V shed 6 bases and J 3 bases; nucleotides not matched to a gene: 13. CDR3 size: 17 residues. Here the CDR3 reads CASRAIGTGYPTDTQYF. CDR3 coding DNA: TGCGCCAGCAGAGCAATCGGGACAGGGTATCCGACAGATACGCAGTATTTT.

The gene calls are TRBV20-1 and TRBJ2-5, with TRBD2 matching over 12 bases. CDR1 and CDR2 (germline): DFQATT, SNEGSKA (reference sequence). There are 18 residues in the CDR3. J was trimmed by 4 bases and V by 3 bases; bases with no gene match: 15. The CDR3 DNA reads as TGCAGTGCTAGTATAATAGGACTAGCGGGAAGGGGGGGAGAGACCCAGTACTTC. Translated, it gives CSASIIGLAGRGGETQYF.

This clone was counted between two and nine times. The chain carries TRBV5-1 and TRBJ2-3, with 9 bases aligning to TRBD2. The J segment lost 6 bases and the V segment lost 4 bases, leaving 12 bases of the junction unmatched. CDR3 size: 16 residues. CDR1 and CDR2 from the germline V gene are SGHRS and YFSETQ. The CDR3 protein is CASSKVASGILDTQYF. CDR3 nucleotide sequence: TGCGCCAGCAGCAAGGTAGCTAGCGGGATTCTGGATACGCAGTATTTT.

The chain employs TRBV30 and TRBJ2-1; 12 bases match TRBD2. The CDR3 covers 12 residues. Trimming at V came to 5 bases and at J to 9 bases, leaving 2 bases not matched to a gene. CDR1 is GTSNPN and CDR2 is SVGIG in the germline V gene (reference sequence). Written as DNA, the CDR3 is TGTGCCTGGGGACTAGCGGGGTTTGAGCAGTTCTTC. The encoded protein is CAWGLAGFEQFF.

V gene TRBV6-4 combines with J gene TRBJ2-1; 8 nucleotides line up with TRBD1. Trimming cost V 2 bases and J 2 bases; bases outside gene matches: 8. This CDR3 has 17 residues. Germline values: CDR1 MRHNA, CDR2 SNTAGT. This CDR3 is CASSDPTDRVTYNEQFF. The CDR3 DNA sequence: TGTGCCAGCAGTGACCCAACGGACAGGGTAACCTACAATGAGCAGTTCTTC.

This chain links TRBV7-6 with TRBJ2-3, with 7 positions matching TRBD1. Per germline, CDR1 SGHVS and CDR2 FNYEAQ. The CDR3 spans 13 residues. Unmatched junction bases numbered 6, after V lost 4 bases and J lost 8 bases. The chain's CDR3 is CASSSSSGGTQYF. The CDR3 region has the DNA TGTGCCAGCAGCTCCAGTTCAGGGGGTACGCAGTATTTT.

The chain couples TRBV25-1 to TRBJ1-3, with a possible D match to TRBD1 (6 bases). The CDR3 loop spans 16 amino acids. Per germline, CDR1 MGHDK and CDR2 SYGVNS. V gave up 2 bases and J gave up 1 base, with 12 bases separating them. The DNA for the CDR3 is TGTGCCAGCAGTGAACAGGGGTTCGGTTCTGGAAACACCATATATTTT. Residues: CASSEQGFGSGNTIYF.

CDR3 nucleotides: TGTGCCAGCAGATCCGGGACAGGGGTCGCTGAAGCTTTCTTT. Translating gives CASRSGTGVAEAFF. The rearrangement links TRBV6-5 to TRBJ1-1, with 10 bases that match TRBD1. Losses at the gene ends were 6 bases for V and 6 bases for J; bases not matched to a gene: 7. Germline lookup yields CDR1 MNHEY and CDR2 SVGAGI. The CDR3 consists of 14 residues.

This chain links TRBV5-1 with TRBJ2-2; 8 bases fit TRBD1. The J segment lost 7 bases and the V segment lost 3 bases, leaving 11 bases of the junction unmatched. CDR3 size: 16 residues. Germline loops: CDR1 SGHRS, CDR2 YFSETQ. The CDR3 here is CASSSKTGELNGELFF. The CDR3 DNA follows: TGCGCCAGCAGCTCTAAGACAGGGGAATTGAACGGGGAGCTGTTTTTT. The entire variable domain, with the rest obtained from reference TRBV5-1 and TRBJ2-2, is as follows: KAGVTQTPRYLIKTRGQQVTLSCSPISGHRSVSWYQQTPGQGLQFLFEYFSETQRNKGNFPGRFSGRQFSNSRSEMNVSTLELGDSALYLCASSSKTGELNGELFFGEGSRLTVL.

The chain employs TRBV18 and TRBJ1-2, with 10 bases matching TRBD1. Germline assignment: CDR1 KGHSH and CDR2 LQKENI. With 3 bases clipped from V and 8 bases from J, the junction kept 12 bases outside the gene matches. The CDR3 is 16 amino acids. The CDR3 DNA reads TGTGCCAGCTCACCCTCCGGGACAGGGGCCGGAGGGGGCTACACCTTC. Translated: CASSPSGTGAGGGYTF. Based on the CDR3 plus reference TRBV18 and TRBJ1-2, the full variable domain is NAGVMQNPRHLVRRRGQEARLRCSPMKGHSHVYWYRQLPEEGLKFMVYLQKENIIDESGMPKERFSAEFPKEGPSILRIQQVVRGDSAAYFCASSPSGTGAGGGYTFGSGTRLTVV.

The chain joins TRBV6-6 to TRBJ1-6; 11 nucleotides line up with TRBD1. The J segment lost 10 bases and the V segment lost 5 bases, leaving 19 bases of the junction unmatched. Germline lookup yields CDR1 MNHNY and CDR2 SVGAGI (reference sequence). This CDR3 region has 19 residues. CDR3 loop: CASSPGLGQGEPVRSPLHF. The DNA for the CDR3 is TGTGCCAGCAGTCCTGGGCTGGGACAGGGGGAACCCGTACGGTCACCCCTCCACTTT.

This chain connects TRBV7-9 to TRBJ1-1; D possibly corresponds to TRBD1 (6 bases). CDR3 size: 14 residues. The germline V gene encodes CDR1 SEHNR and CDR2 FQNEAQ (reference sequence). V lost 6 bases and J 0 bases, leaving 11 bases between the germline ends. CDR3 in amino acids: CASSPGTMNTEAFF. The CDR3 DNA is TGTGCCAGCAGTCCCGGGACAATGAACACTGAAGCTTTCTTT. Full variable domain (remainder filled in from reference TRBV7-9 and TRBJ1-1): DTGVSQNPRHKITKRGQNVTFRCDPISEHNRLYWYRQTLGQGPEFLTYFQNEAQLEKSRLLSDRFSAERPKGSFSTLEIQRTEQGDSAMYLCASSPGTMNTEAFFGQGTRLTVV.

The chain's CDR3 is CASSSGQGTFFNEQFF. The CDR3 coding sequence is TGTGCCAGCAGCTCCGGACAGGGTACGTTCTTCAATGAGCAGTTCTTC. The chain links TRBV7-9 to TRBJ2-1, with 8 nucleotides matching TRBD1. This CDR3 spans 16 amino acids. V was clipped by 4 bases and J by 6 bases; unmatched bases: 11. Per germline, CDR1 SEHNR and CDR2 FQNEAQ (reference sequence).

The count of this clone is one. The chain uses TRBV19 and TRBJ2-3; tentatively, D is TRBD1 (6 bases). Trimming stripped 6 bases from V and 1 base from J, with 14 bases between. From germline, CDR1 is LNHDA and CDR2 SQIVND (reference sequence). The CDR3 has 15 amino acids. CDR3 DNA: TGTGCCAGTAGCACACAGGGATTGGGCACAGATACGCAGTATTTT. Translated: CASSTQGLGTDTQYF.

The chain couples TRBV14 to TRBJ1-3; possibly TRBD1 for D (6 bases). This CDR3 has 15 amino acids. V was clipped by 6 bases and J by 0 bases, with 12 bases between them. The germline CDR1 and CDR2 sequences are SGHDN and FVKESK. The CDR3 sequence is CASSNRVLSGNTIYF. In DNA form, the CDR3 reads TGTGCCAGCAGTAACAGGGTGCTCTCTGGAAACACCATATATTTT. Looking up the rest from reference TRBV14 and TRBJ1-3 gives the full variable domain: EAGVTQFPSHSVIEKGQTVTLRCDPISGHDNLYWYRRVMGKEIKFLLHFVKESKQDESGMPNNRFLAERTGGTYSTLKVQPAELEDSGVYFCASSNRVLSGNTIYFGEGSWLTVV.